This TCR beta chain was retrieved from a study of monozygotic twins with inflammatory bowel disease. Through template switching, UMIs that included a 6-nucleotide sample barcode were added. For both chains, the TCRalpha and TCRbeta cDNA went through two nested PCRs of approximately 16 and 10 cycles. TCRdb reworked the 5' RACE reads into one entry per CDR3 protein, no DNA. This sample's clone table lists hundreds of thousands of distinct CDR3 sequences. This CDR3 has 16 amino acids. Germline CDR1 reads KGHSH; CDR2 reads LQKENI. Blood samples measuring 2 to 2.5 ml were taken per donor. Whole blood served as the source of total RNA, and no T cell sorting took place.

The chain employs TRBV18 and TRBJ2-2. Sequencing was done on a sample of blood. This clonotype originated in a human donor with ulcerative colitis or Crohn's disease, or a healthy co-twin of an affected twin (not recorded which). CDR3 sequence reads: CASSQPRTGSTGELFF.